The rows below give T cell receptor beta chains drawn from one sample of a study of blood T cell repertoires in COVID-19. The method was immunoSEQ multiplex PCR; TCRdb's version includes in-frame clones alone and lacks a portion of them. The sample carries around 230,000 clones, about 84% recorded once. The sequencing input was peripheral blood. The receptors stem from a woman older than 75 with acute or convalescent COVID-19. CDR3s include the opening cysteine and the closing phenylalanine or tryptophan. The D gene is left open where the match is weak. Clone size, where shown, is once, few, many, or a class for clones that have expanded.

.,TRBV4-2,.,TRBJ2-1,CASSRRRTVEQFF,TGTGCCAGCAGCCGACGGAGGACGGTGGAGCAGTTCTTC
TRBD2,TRBV6-6,.,TRBJ2-2,CASRSPGTSGAGELFF,TGTGCCAGCAGATCTCCCGGGACTAGCGGCGCCGGGGAGCTGTTTTTT
TRBD1,TRBV25-1,few,TRBJ1-2,CASSGQLTGAYGYTF,TGTGCCAGCAGTGGCCAATTGACAGGGGCCTATGGCTACACCTTC
TRBD1,TRBV29-1,.,TRBJ1-2,CSVLTGKLGYTF,TGCAGCGTGCTGACAGGGAAGCTTGGCTACACCTTC
.,TRBV12-5,.,TRBJ2-1,CAISSSVGTEQFF,TGTGCTATTAGTTCCTCGGTGGGCACTGAGCAGTTCTTC
TRBD2,TRBV7-2,.,TRBJ2-1,CASSFPGGSGGDNEQFF,TGTGCCAGCAGCTTCCCCGGAGGTAGCGGGGGGGACAATGAGCAGTTCTTC
.,TRBV21-1,few,TRBJ1-2,CASRTCARTGVHGYTF,TGTGCCAGCCGCACTTGCGCAAGGACAGGGGTTCATGGCTACACCTTC
.,TRBV12-3/TRBV12-4,.,TRBJ2-7,CASRIGAYEQYF,TGTGCCAGCAGAATCGGGGCCTACGAGCAGTACTTC
.,TRBV9,.,TRBJ2-7,CASSVRWESHEQYF,TGTGCCAGCAGCGTAAGGTGGGAGTCCCACGAGCAGTACTTC
.,TRBV7-9,.,TRBJ1-2,CASTLEPPGYGYTF,TGTGCCAGCACCCTAGAGCCTCCCGGCTATGGCTACACCTTC
.,TRBV7-2,.,TRBJ1-2,CASSPTRRGGISYGYTF,TGTGCCAGCAGCCCGACTCGTCGCGGGGGGATATCTTATGGCTACACCTTC
TRBD1,TRBV12-3/TRBV12-4,.,TRBJ1-1,CASSLHRGTEAFF,TGTGCCAGCAGTTTACACAGGGGCACTGAAGCTTTCTTT
.,TRBV5-1,.,TRBJ2-3,CATQKEINTDTQYF,TGCGCCACACAAAAGGAGATTAACACAGATACGCAGTATTTT
TRBD1,TRBV6-1,.,TRBJ2-4,CASSEPGQGGNIQYF,TGTGCCAGCAGTGAACCGGGACAGGGGGGAAACATTCAGTACTTC
.,TRBV5-1,.,TRBJ2-5,CASSSGLKNREETQYF,TGCGCCAGCAGCTCCGGACTGAAGAACAGAGAAGAGACCCAGTACTTC
.,TRBV5-1,.,TRBJ1-4,CASSLGGSTRSNEKLFF,TGCGCCAGCAGCTTGGGAGGGTCCACGCGGAGTAATGAAAAACTGTTTTTT
TRBD2,TRBV7-9,.,TRBJ2-1,CASSPSSGGAWGEQFF,TGTGCCAGCAGCCCTTCTAGCGGGGGGGCATGGGGAGAGCAGTTCTTC
.,TRBV6-5,few,TRBJ1-2,CASSYSLGRINYGYTF,TGTGCCAGCAGTTACTCGCTTGGCAGAATTAACTATGGCTACACCTTC
.,TRBV4-1,.,TRBJ2-1,CASSQGPSDRRTEQFF,TGCGCCAGCAGCCAAGGCCCCTCGGACAGAAGGACTGAGCAGTTCTTC
TRBD2,TRBV6-4,.,TRBJ2-3,CASSVAGGPSDTQYF,TGTGCCAGCAGTGTAGCGGGAGGGCCCTCAGATACGCAGTATTTT
TRBD1,TRBV5-5,once,TRBJ2-1,CASSSDRGSYNEQFF,TGTGCCAGCAGCTCGGACAGGGGTTCCTACAATGAGCAGTTCTTC
TRBD2,TRBV11-2,.,TRBJ2-1,CASSLVAGGLNEQFF,TGTGCCAGCAGCTTAGTAGCGGGGGGGCTCAATGAGCAGTTCTTC
.,TRBV2,.,TRBJ2-2,CASSVEKKTGELFF,TGTGCCAGCAGTGTTGAGAAAAAAACCGGGGAGCTGTTTTTT
TRBD1,TRBV18,few,TRBJ2-7,CASSPPTGGEQYF,TGTGCCAGCTCACCACCGACAGGGGGCGAGCAGTACTTC